A single sample is the source of the 24 T cell receptor beta chains below, sequenced in a study of blood T cell repertoires in COVID-19. TCRdb's copy holds only in-frame clones and misses some; the assay was immunoSEQ multiplex PCR. The profile shows roughly 190,000 clones, 60% to 85% of them singletons. Specimen: peripheral blood. Source of these receptors: a woman aged 50 to 65 with active or convalescent COVID-19.

The chain recombines TRBV11-2 with TRBJ2-1; possibly TRBD2 for D (5 bases). The CDR3 runs 15 residues. Trimming cost V 5 bases and J 5 bases, with 16 bases left between them. In germline, CDR1 is SGHAT, CDR2 FQNNGV. The CDR3 coding sequence is TGTGCCAGCAGCCTACGGACGGGTAGCGACAATGAGCAGTTCTTC. This translates into CASSLRTGSDNEQFF. Variable domain in full (rest from reference TRBV11-2 and TRBJ2-1): EAGVAQSPRYKIIEKRQSVAFWCNPISGHATLYWYQQILGQGPKLLIQFQNNGVVDDSQLPKDRFSAERLKGVDSTLKIQPAKLEDSAVYLCASSLRTGSDNEQFFGPGTRLTVL.

This clone was counted a few times. The chain employs TRBV2 and TRBJ1-1; no definite D call. There are 12 residues in the CDR3. V lost 3 bases, J lost 10 bases, and 12 bases lay in between. CDR1 and CDR2 (germline): SNHLY, FYNNEI. The CDR3 DNA follows: TGTGCCAGCAGTGAGGGGAGGGTTTTAGCTTTCTTT. Amino acid sequence: CASSEGRVLAFF.

This chain uses TRBV5-1 with TRBJ1-2, with 8 bases aligning to TRBD1. V lost 2 bases, J lost 6 bases, and 3 bases stayed unmatched. CDR3 length: 13 amino acids. Germline CDR1 reads SGHRS; CDR2 reads YFSETQ. Here the CDR3 DNA reads TGCGCCAGCAGCTTTGGACAGGGTGATGGCTACACCTTC. Translation gives CASSFGQGDGYTF.

The chain has TRBV11-2 and TRBJ2-4, with 8 bases identical to TRBD1. J was trimmed by 10 bases and V by 5 bases; bases with no gene match: 4. The germline gives CDR1 SGHAT, CDR2 FQNNGV. The length of the CDR3 is 12 residues. CDR3 protein: CASSVNRGIQYF. CDR3 DNA sequence: TGTGCCAGCAGCGTGAACAGGGGGATTCAGTACTTC.

The J gene is TRBJ2-7, the V gene TRBV6-2 or TRBV6-3; D is unclear. In germline, CDR1 is MNHEY, CDR2 SVGEGT. The CDR3 loop spans 17 amino acids. Trimming stripped 2 bases from V and 0 bases from J, with 17 bases between. The CDR3 spells CASSYDLVAFGSYEQYF. CDR3 sequence (DNA): TGTGCCAGCAGTTACGATCTCGTAGCCTTTGGCTCCTACGAGCAGTACTTC.

For the CDR3, the DNA is TGTGCCAGCAGCTTAGGGCAGCTGGAGGGCACCATATATTTT. Its protein is CASSLGQLEGTIYF. The genes are TRBV7-8 and TRBJ1-3; D gene unclear. CDR3 size: 14 residues. The ends were cut back, 1 base at V and 9 bases at J, with 13 bases in the middle. Germline V gene sequence: CDR1 SGHVS, CDR2 FQNEAQ.

This clone turned up a few times. The chain has TRBV7-2 and TRBJ1-2; TRBD1 aligns across 8 bases. The germline CDR1 and CDR2 sequences are SGHTA and FQGNSA. V trimming: 6 bases; J trimming: 1 base; junction bases outside the gene matches: 7. CDR3 length: 15 amino acids. The CDR3 is CASSPGTGINYGYTF. The CDR3 DNA reads TGTGCCAGCAGTCCGGGGACAGGCATTAACTATGGCTACACCTTC.

This chain uses TRBV4-3 with TRBJ1-2, with 7 bases lining up with TRBD1. Germline trimming cut 1 base from V and 2 bases from J; bases unmatched to any gene: 10. Looked up from germline, CDR1 is LGHNA and CDR2 is YSLEER. This CDR3 spans 17 amino acids. The CDR3 sequence is CASSQVHLGQANYGYTF. CDR3 DNA: TGCGCCAGCAGCCAAGTCCACCTCGGACAGGCCAACTATGGCTACACCTTC.

The V gene is TRBV9, the J gene TRBJ1-4, with D uncertain. CDR1 and CDR2 from the germline V gene are SGDLS and YYNGEE. This CDR3 contains 14 residues. V dropped 4 bases and J dropped 6 bases, with 13 bases sitting between them. CDR3 region: CASSLDPGDEKLFF. In nucleotides, the CDR3 is TGTGCCAGCAGCCTAGACCCCGGGGATGAAAAACTGTTTTTT.

This chain joins TRBV9 and TRBJ2-3, with 8 bases that match TRBD2. Trimming removed 3 bases from V and 5 bases from J; junction bases left unmatched: 11. CDR1 and CDR2 from the germline V gene are SGDLS and YYNGEE. CDR3 size: 16 residues. The CDR3 DNA reads as TGTGCCAGCAGCGATTATGGAGCGGGGGAGAGAGATACGCAGTATTTT. It encodes CASSDYGAGERDTQYF.

This rearrangement joins TRBV24-1 to TRBJ1-6, with TRBD1 matching over 8 bases. The CDR3 contains 18 residues. CDR1 and CDR2 (germline): KGHDR, SFDVKD. The V segment lost 1 base and the J segment 9 bases; nucleotides outside the gene matches: 13. The CDR3 here is CATSDFGQGRTPGSPLHF. CDR3 in DNA: TGTGCCACCAGTGATTTTGGACAGGGCAGGACCCCGGGTTCACCCCTCCACTTT.

The J gene is TRBJ2-7, the V gene TRBV11-2; 9 nucleotides agree with TRBD1. The junction had 6 bases not matched to a gene; V was cut back by 3 bases and J by 3 bases. The CDR3 consists of 15 residues. The germline V gene has CDR1 SGHAT and CDR2 FQNNGV. The CDR3 sequence is CASSFDRGDYYEQYF. The CDR3 DNA follows: TGTGCCAGCAGCTTCGACAGGGGGGATTACTACGAGCAGTACTTC.

The rearrangement joins TRBV19 to TRBJ2-3; a weak D match, TRBD1 (6 bases). Germline CDR1 and CDR2: LNHDA and SQIVND (reference sequence). Trimming shortened V by 10 bases and J by 5 bases, and 22 bases separated the two germline ends. The CDR3 consists of 15 residues. The CDR3 loop is CATTGSGSRIDTQYF. The CDR3 bases are TGTGCCACTACAGGGTCGGGATCACGTATAGATACGCAGTATTTT.

This clone was picked up a small number of times. This rearrangement joins TRBV7-3 to TRBJ1-4, with D perhaps matching TRBD1 (6 bases). Germline assignment: CDR1 SGHTA and CDR2 FQGTGA. The CDR3 spans 14 residues. The V gene lost 9 bases and the J gene lost 5 bases, with 16 bases spanning the gap. The CDR3 reads CARSGQKVNEKLFF. DNA for the CDR3: TGTGCCAGAAGCGGACAGAAAGTGAATGAAAAACTGTTTTTT.

This chain joins TRBV19 and TRBJ2-3, with D tentatively TRBD1 (6 bases). Germline CDR1 is LNHDA and CDR2 is SQIVND (reference sequence). Trimming took off 5 bases at V and 2 bases at J, with 20 bases between the two ends. The CDR3 contains 17 residues. CDR3 amino acids: CASSRGPQGRNTDTQYF. In DNA form, the CDR3 reads TGTGCCAGTAGTCGCGGCCCCCAGGGGCGCAACACAGATACGCAGTATTTT.

V gene TRBV12-3 or TRBV12-4 combines with J gene TRBJ2-1; D is perhaps TRBD1 (6 bases). V lost 6 bases to trimming and J lost 12 bases, with 15 bases between them. This CDR3 spans 12 amino acids. DNA of the CDR3: TGTGCCAGCAGCCTACCCGGGACACTGCAGTTCTTC. Encoded protein: CASSLPGTLQFF.

This clone was recorded once. This chain connects TRBV6-4 to TRBJ1-3, with D possibly TRBD1 on 6 matching bases. Germline-derived CDR1 and CDR2 are MRHNA and SNTAGT. CDR3 length: 13 residues. The V end lost 3 bases, the J end lost 9 bases, and 12 bases lay between the germline ends. The CDR3 nucleotides are TGTGCCAGCAGTGAAGCACAGGGTAGCACCATATATTTT. It yields the protein CASSEAQGSTIYF.

CDR3 DNA: TGTGCCAGCAGTGAACTGGGGAGCCTCACCGGGGAGCTGTTTTTT. This sequence encodes CASSELGSLTGELFF. This chain links TRBV2 with TRBJ2-2; perhaps TRBD2 as D (5 bases). The CDR3 is 15 residues long. With 2 bases removed from V and 4 bases from J, the gap between germline ends came to 11 bases. Germline V lookup: CDR1 SNHLY, CDR2 FYNNEI.

The V call is TRBV6-2 or TRBV6-3, the J call TRBJ1-1; D unresolved. CDR3 size: 13 residues. Trimming left V 2 bases short and J 12 bases short, with 16 bases between. Looked up from germline, CDR1 is MNHEY and CDR2 is SVGEGT. The CDR3 DNA reads TGTGCCAGCAGTTACGGAGGACTACGGGCGACTTTCTTT. Protein product: CASSYGGLRATFF.

V usage is TRBV3-1 (or the pseudogene TRBV3-2) and J usage is TRBJ1-4; D is ambiguous. This CDR3 spans 13 amino acids. The germline CDR1 and CDR2 sequences are LGHDT and YNNKEL (reference sequence). The V end lost 5 bases, the J end lost 8 bases, and 12 bases lay between the germline ends. The CDR3 DNA reads as TGTGCCAGCAGCGTTGAGAGAGAGGAAAAACTGTTTTTT. Protein sequence: CASSVEREEKLFF.

The chain couples TRBV7-8 to TRBJ2-1; D is unclear. V lost 5 bases and J 7 bases, leaving 12 bases between the germline ends. Germline V gives CDR1 SGHVS, CDR2 FQNEAQ. This CDR3 is 13 amino acids long. The DNA for the CDR3 is TGTGCCAGCAGCCCCGCAGGAAGGAATGAGCAGTTCTTC. Its translation is CASSPAGRNEQFF.

This sequence joins TRBV4-2 and TRBJ2-1; TRBD2 agrees at 10 bases. This CDR3 comprises 18 residues. V trimming: 2 bases; J trimming: 0 bases; junction bases outside the gene matches: 7. Looked up from germline, CDR1 is LGHNA and CDR2 is YNFKEQ. The DNA for the CDR3 is TGTGCCAGCAGCCAAACCCTAGCGGGGGCGAGCTCCTACAATGAGCAGTTCTTC. Its translation is CASSQTLAGASSYNEQFF.

V usage is TRBV15 and J usage is TRBJ2-1, with 7 bases fitting TRBD2. The V and J ends lost 5 bases and 6 bases, in that order; junction bases with no gene match: 7. This CDR3 is built from 14 residues. Germline CDR1 and CDR2: LNHNV and YYDKDF (reference sequence). CDR3 sequence (DNA): TGTGCCACCAGCCTAGAACCTAGCGGCAATGAGCAGTTCTTC. Encoded protein: CATSLEPSGNEQFF.

The chain uses TRBV27 and TRBJ1-2; 10 bases map to TRBD1. V lost 3 bases to trimming and J lost 0 bases; unmatched junction nucleotides: 7. The CDR3 contains 17 residues. Germline CDR1 MNHEY, CDR2 SMNVEV (reference sequence). The DNA of the CDR3 is TGTGCCAGCAGTTTTCTACCGGGACAGGGGTCTAACTATGGCTACACCTTC. It encodes CASSFLPGQGSNYGYTF.